The TCR beta chain described here comes from a study of shared clonotypes between healthy human individuals. The CDR3 loop spans 13 amino acids. Germline V gene lookup returns CDR1 SGHAT and CDR2 FQNNGV. Trimming cost V 3 bases and J 2 bases, with 8 bases left between them. Terminally differentiated effector memory CD45RA+ cells were excluded by CCR7 positive selection of CD45RO-negative cells. Data came from immunoSEQ multiplex PCR; TCRdb stores just in-frame clones and leaves some out. The data hold 630,000 or so clones, with about 98% observed a single time. V is TRBV11-2 and J is TRBJ2-7; no firm D call. This sequence originates from a man in his thirties or forties in good health. Sequenced sample: naive CD8+ T cells sorted from blood. The chain's CDR3 is CASSLASTYEQYF. For the CDR3, the DNA is TGTGCCAGCAGCTTGGCCTCGACCTACGAGCAGTACTTC.